The 17 T cell receptor beta chains in this list originate from one sample, sequenced in a study of blood T cells in healthy people across ages. Then a second PCR, running roughly 7 to 11 cycles, was carried out with a sample-barcoded 5' primer and a J-beta primer mix. TCRdb re-called the 5' RACE reads through MiXCR, storing one row per CDR3 protein. The sample consists of about 970,000 distinct CDR3 sequences, roughly 47% of them appearing once. The sample taken for sequencing was blood. Receptors were obtained from an older woman in good health.

The J gene is TRBJ2-1, the V gene TRBV29-1, with D uncertain. The CDR3 runs 13 residues. Germline V gives CDR1 SQVTM, CDR2 ANQGSEA. V was clipped by 7 bases and J by 3 bases, with 13 bases between them. CDR3 DNA: TGCAGCGCTCGGGCTAGTGGCTACAATGAGCAGTTCTTC. It encodes CSARASGYNEQFF.

J is TRBJ2-3 and V is TRBV4-3; tentatively, D is TRBD1 (6 bases). The germline CDR1 and CDR2 sequences are LGHNA and YSLEER. The CDR3 consists of 19 residues. The germline V and J ends were trimmed by 0 bases and 3 bases, with 22 bases remaining between them. The CDR3 sequence is CASSQDRPPGPRGTDTQYF. The DNA of the CDR3 is TGCGCCAGCAGCCAAGATCGACCACCGGGACCGAGGGGGACAGATACGCAGTATTTT.

This clonotype appeared a few times. The rearrangement joins TRBV7-2 to TRBJ2-7; TRBD2 agrees at 10 bases. Germline CDR1 SGHTA, CDR2 FQGNSA. CDR3 length: 15 residues. Trimming cost V 6 bases and J 4 bases; bases outside gene matches: 9. For the CDR3, the DNA is TGTGCCAGCAGGGTCCCTAGCGGGAGCCTTTACGAGCAGTACTTC. Its translation is CASRVPSGSLYEQYF.

In this sample, this clonotype turned up a few times. The gene calls are TRBV7-8 and TRBJ2-7; either TRBD1 or TRBD2 may supply D (7 bases each). V was pared by 2 bases and J by 0 bases, with 14 bases between. The CDR3 loop spans 16 amino acids. CDR1 and CDR2 (germline): SGHVS, FQNEAQ. CDR3 DNA: TGTGCCAGCAGCTTAAGGGGGCTAGCGGTCTCCTACGAGCAGTACTTC. It is translated as CASSLRGLAVSYEQYF.

The rearrangement links TRBV5-6 to TRBJ1-5; 10 bases agree with TRBD1. CDR3 length: 16 amino acids. CDR1 and CDR2 from the germline V gene are SGHDT and YYEEEE. V was clipped by 3 bases and J by 6 bases; unmatched bases: 9. CDR3 sequence: CASSSPSGDRGQPQHF. Here the CDR3 DNA reads TGTGCCAGCAGCTCCCCCTCGGGGGACAGGGGTCAGCCCCAGCATTTT.

This clonotype was recorded a few times. The V gene is TRBV2, the J gene TRBJ1-2; no clear D gene. This CDR3 contains 13 residues. Trimming pared 3 bases from V and 1 base from J, leaving 6 bases between. CDR1 and CDR2 (germline): SNHLY, FYNNEI. The CDR3 sequence is CASSDSYNYGYTF. As DNA, the CDR3 is TGTGCCAGCAGTGACAGTTATAACTATGGCTACACCTTC.

The chain joins TRBV20-1 to TRBJ2-3; possible D gene TRBD1, 5 bases. This CDR3 spans 11 amino acids. The germline V gene encodes CDR1 DFQATT and CDR2 SNEGSKA (reference sequence). V was shortened by 5 bases and J by 6 bases, with 9 bases between the two germline ends. The CDR3 protein is CSAPKGDTQYF. The CDR3 region has the DNA TGCAGTGCTCCAAAGGGGGATACGCAGTATTTT.

The chain employs TRBV7-3 and TRBJ2-3, with 12 nucleotides matching TRBD2. The CDR3 is 17 residues long. V dropped 4 bases and J dropped 0; count of bases not matched to a gene: 5. The germline CDR1 and CDR2 sequences are SGHTA and FQGTGA. The CDR3 nucleotides read TGTGCCAGCAGCTCCGGACTAGCGGGGTATAGCACAGATACGCAGTATTTT. Translation: CASSSGLAGYSTDTQYF.

This clonotype was seen a single time. The rearrangement joins TRBV28 to TRBJ2-1; 7 bases match TRBD1. Germline assignment: CDR1 MDHEN and CDR2 SYDVKM. The CDR3 loop spans 14 amino acids. V was pared by 5 bases and J by 8 bases, with 9 bases of the junction left unmatched. The CDR3 DNA reads as TGTGCCAGCAGTGTACGGACAGGAAACTATGAGCAGTTCTTC. It is translated as CASSVRTGNYEQFF.

This rearrangement joins TRBV20-1 to TRBJ2-3; D assignment may be TRBD1 or TRBD2 (7 bases each). The CDR3 is made up of 14 amino acids. V was cut by 5 bases and J by 2 bases, with 14 bases left in between. CDR1 DFQATT and CDR2 SNEGSKA come from the germline V gene (reference sequence). CDR3 amino acids: CSAGRDRLTDTQYF. In nucleotides, the CDR3 is TGCAGTGCTGGGAGGGACAGACTCACAGATACGCAGTATTTT.

The chain is built from TRBV20-1 and TRBJ2-7; a possible D gene is TRBD1 (6 bases). V was trimmed by 5 bases and J by 0 bases, leaving 11 bases between them. The CDR3 length is 13 residues. Per germline, CDR1 DFQATT and CDR2 SNEGSKA (reference sequence). The CDR3 loop reads CSAATGSSYEQYF. CDR3 in DNA: TGCAGTGCTGCTACAGGGAGCTCCTACGAGCAGTACTTC.

This chain joins TRBV3-1 and TRBJ2-5; weak D call: TRBD2 (6 bases). The V gene lost 4 bases and the J gene lost 5 bases, with 23 bases spanning the gap. The CDR3 covers 17 residues. In germline, CDR1 is LGHDT, CDR2 YNNKEL (reference sequence). CDR3 in amino acids: CASSPTGELGSLETQYF. The CDR3 DNA is TGTGCCAGCAGCCCCACGGGGGAACTCGGGAGTCTGGAGACCCAGTACTTC.

This clonotype showed up just a few times. J is TRBJ1-2 and V is TRBV3-1; TRBD1 matches at 8 bases. The V gene end was trimmed by 6 bases and the J gene end by 3 bases; junction bases not matched to a gene: 3. The CDR3 covers 13 residues. The germline gives CDR1 LGHDT, CDR2 YNNKEL (reference sequence). The CDR3 loop is CASRQTGDYGYTF. The DNA of the CDR3 is TGTGCCAGCAGGCAGACAGGGGACTATGGCTACACCTTC. The whole variable domain, remainder taken from reference TRBV3-1 and TRBJ1-2, is DTAVSQTPKYLVTQMGNDKSIKCEQNLGHDTMYWYKQDSKKFLKIMFSYNNKELIINETVPNRFSPKSPDKAHLNLHINSLELGDSAVYFCASRQTGDYGYTFGSGTRLTVV.

This clonotype was observed once. The chain combines TRBV20-1 with TRBJ1-1, with D possibly matching TRBD1 (6 bases). Trimming removed 5 bases at V and 3 bases at J, with 16 bases between. The germline CDR1 and CDR2 sequences are DFQATT and SNEGSKA (reference sequence). The CDR3 totals 14 residues. This chain's CDR3 is CSAGIGQGHTEAFF. CDR3 in DNA: TGCAGTGCTGGCATCGGGCAGGGGCACACTGAAGCTTTCTTT.

This clonotype turned up a few times. The chain uses TRBV28 and TRBJ2-5, with 9 bases lining up with TRBD1. This CDR3 region has 15 residues. Per the germline V gene, CDR1 is MDHEN and CDR2 is SYDVKM. Unmatched junction bases numbered 7, after V lost 3 bases and J lost 5 bases. As DNA, the CDR3 is TGTGCCAGCAGTTTCGGGACAGGGTTGGCCGAGACCCAGTACTTC. Translation gives CASSFGTGLAETQYF.

The CDR3 reads CASSSTTTQGATQYF. Written as DNA, the CDR3 is TGCGCCAGCAGCTCGACGACTACACAGGGGGCTACGCAGTATTTT. The chain recombines TRBV5-1 with TRBJ2-3; 9 nucleotides line up with TRBD1. V shed 3 bases, J shed 8 bases, and the junction held 10 bases outside the gene matches. The CDR3 runs to 15 residues. CDR1 SGHRS and CDR2 YFSETQ come from the germline V gene.

This rearrangement joins TRBV28 to TRBJ1-2, with 10 bases identical to TRBD1. V lost 3 bases, J lost 3 bases, and 7 bases stayed unmatched. There are 16 residues in the CDR3. The germline gives CDR1 MDHEN, CDR2 SYDVKM. CDR3 DNA sequence: TGTGCCAGCAGTTTCCTTCCTGGGACAGGGGACTATGGCTACACCTTC. It yields the protein CASSFLPGTGDYGYTF.